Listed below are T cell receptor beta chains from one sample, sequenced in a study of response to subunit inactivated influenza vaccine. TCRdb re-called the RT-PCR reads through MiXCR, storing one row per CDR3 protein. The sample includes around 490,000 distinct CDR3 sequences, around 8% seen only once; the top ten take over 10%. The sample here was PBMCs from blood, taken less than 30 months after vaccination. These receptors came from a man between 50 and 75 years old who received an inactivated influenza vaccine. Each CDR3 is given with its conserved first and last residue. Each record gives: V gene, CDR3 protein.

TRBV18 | CASSPPGGGRGGYGYTF
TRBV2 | CASKKETNTEAFF
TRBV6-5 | CASSYSVRGGDTQYF
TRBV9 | CASSVGGTSGQETQYF
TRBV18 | CASSPPTAPREQYF
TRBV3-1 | CASSQGGIYTDTQYF
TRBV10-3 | CASKKQGSTSTDTQYF
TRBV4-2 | CASSQDGVGSIQYF
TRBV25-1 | CASSGPGQAFNSPLHF
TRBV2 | CASSGQLLNQPQHF
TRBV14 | CASSFTGGSPLHF
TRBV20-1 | CSATPQGGQYF
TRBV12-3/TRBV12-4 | CASSLRQGMVQPQHF
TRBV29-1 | CSVRSNSNQPQHF
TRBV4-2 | CASSQERQIYGYTF
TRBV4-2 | CASSQFSSGSSTDTQYF
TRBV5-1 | CASSSTGFGDEQFF
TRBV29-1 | CSVGTGTGAETQYF
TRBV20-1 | CSARHPSLGDTQYF
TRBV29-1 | CSVHGTSGSGETQYF
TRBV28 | CASSPDRVLVRTQYF
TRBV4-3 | CASSQVGTEQFF
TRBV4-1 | CASSLGVAGSDYGYTF
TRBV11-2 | CASRRPGLAGPTQYF
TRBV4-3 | CASSKDRYGYTF
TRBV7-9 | CASSSQNFGQDGYTF
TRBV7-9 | CASSLRTGQNYGYTF
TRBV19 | CASSLTPSRAFF
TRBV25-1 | CATRPGASYEQYF
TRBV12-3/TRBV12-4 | CASSFQEGSNQPQHF
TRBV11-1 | CASSSTLPGQGMKTQYF
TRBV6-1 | CASRRGGSETQYF
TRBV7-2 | CASSLKRYEQYF
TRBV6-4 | CASSDSIKKGRRETQYF
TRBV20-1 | CSAFPPTGVPEAFF
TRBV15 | CATSGSSGSSTDTQYF
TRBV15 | CATSRGTGGPGELFF
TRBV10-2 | CASSGRTSGWEQFF
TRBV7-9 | CASSPGGENIQYF
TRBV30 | CAWSPRDGIYNEQFF
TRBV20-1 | CSASDGSTIGSEQFF
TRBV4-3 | CASSQGWGGDEQYF
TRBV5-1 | CASSVGGQNTEAFF
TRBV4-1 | CASSQPTAGDGETQYF